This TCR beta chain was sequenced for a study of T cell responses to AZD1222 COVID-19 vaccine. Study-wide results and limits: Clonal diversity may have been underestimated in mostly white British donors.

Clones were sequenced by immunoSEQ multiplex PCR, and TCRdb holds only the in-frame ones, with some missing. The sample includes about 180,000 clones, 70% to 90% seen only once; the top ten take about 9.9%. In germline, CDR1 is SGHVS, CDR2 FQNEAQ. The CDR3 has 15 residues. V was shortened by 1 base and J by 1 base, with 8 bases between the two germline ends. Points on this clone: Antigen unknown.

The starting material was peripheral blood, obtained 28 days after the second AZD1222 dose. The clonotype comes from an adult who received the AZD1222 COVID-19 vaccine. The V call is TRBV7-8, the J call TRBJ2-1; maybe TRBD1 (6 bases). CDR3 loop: CASSLGGRSYNEQFF. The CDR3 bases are TGTGCCAGCAGCTTAGGGGGGCGGTCCTACAATGAGCAGTTCTTC.